This T cell receptor beta chain came from a study of regulatory T cells in long-lasting Graves disease. This clonotype has a count of ten or more. No antigen is known for it. Trimming pared 6 bases from V and 5 bases from J, leaving 16 bases between. Germline CDR1 is ENHRY and CDR2 is SYGVKD. The length of the CDR3 is 14 residues. Whole-study findings and limits: Persistent cases favored TRBV28, TRBJ1-2 and TRBJ2-5.

As for time point: persistent/refractory GD, antithyroid drugs over 5 years with positive TRAb. PBMC RNA served as the TCR library source. With iRepertoire HTBI primers and Arm-PCR of CDR3 regions, TCR beta libraries were built. TCRdb recomputed calls from the multiplex PCR reads with MiXCR, one row per CDR3 protein. This table holds 400,000 to 500,000 distinct CDR3 sequences, 20% to 25% found once. The sample here was peripheral blood mononuclear cells (PBMCs), taken when the disease was refractory, from a patient treated with antithyroid drugs. This receptor was obtained from a female donor with Graves disease. The rearrangement uses TRBV10-3 and TRBJ2-5; a possible D gene is TRBD2 (6 bases). The CDR3 here is CAIRGLQEGETQYF. The CDR3, as DNA: TGTGCCATCAGGGGACTTCAGGAGGGGGAGACCCAGTACTTC.